These T cell receptor beta chains were read from a single sample in a study of cytomegalovirus exposure and HLA in healthy donors. TCRdb's table, derived via immunoSEQ multiplex PCR, lists solely in-frame clones and lacks some. The sample has 100,000 to 150,000 clones, 78% seen once. The sample comprised PBMCs. Source of these receptors: a female donor in good health and CMV-seronegative. The CDR3 runs from the conserved cysteine through the conserved F or W. The D gene is left open where the match is weak. Rows may omit the clone size; those that give it use once, few, many or a size class.

j_call v_call clone_size d_call cdr3_nt cdr3_aa
TRBJ2-1 TRBV29-1 . . TGCAGCGTTGATCGGAGAGTGGCGGATGAGCAGTTCTTC CSVDRRVADEQFF
TRBJ2-5 TRBV7-9 . TRBD2 TGTGCCAGCAGCCTAGCGGGAGTCGGAGAGACCCAGTACTTC CASSLAGVGETQYF
TRBJ2-1 TRBV15 . TRBD1 TGTGCCACCAGCAGAGGGGACAGGGGCGATGAGCAGTTCTTC CATSRGDRGDEQFF
TRBJ1-5 TRBV28 . TRBD1 TGTGCCAGCAACTCAGGGGGTTCCGGCAATCAGCCCCAGCATTTT CASNSGGSGNQPQHF
TRBJ2-1 TRBV2 . TRBD2 TGTGCCAGCAGTGAATTGGGCGGGAGGGCCACTTTCGCCAATGAGCAGTTCTTC CASSELGGRATFANEQFF
TRBJ2-5 TRBV11-3 . TRBD1 TGTGCCAGCAGCCCACCGAAGGACAGGAGTCGTTACGTTCAAGAGACCCAGTACTTC CASSPPKDRSRYVQETQYF
TRBJ2-7 TRBV30 . TRBD1 TGTGCCTGGTCATCCTCCAGGGGGCCCTACGAGCAGTACTTC CAWSSSRGPYEQYF
TRBJ1-2 TRBV30 . . TGTGCCTGGAGTGCACAGGAGTTATGGAGCTACACCTTC CAWSAQELWSYTF
TRBJ1-2 TRBV4-3 once TRBD1 TGCGCCAGCAGCCAAGGGGGGGGACAGGGAAGGTACTATGGCTACACCTTC CASSQGGGQGRYYGYTF
TRBJ2-1 TRBV7-9 . . TGTGCCAGCAGCTCACCCGGCGGGGTTAGCTCCTACAATGAGCAGTTCTTC CASSSPGGVSSYNEQFF
TRBJ2-7 TRBV7-2 . . TGTGCCAGCAGCTTAGGCGGTGAGAACGAGCAGTACTTC CASSLGGENEQYF
TRBJ1-1 TRBV7-2 . TRBD1 TGTGCCAGCAGCCCAGACAGGGGGGACAGAGCTTTCTTT CASSPDRGDRAFF
TRBJ1-1 TRBV5-5 . . TGTGCCAGCAGCACCTCCGACAGTAACACTGAAGCTTTCTTT CASSTSDSNTEAFF
TRBJ2-1 TRBV5-1 . . TGCGCCAGCAGCTTGGTCGGGAACAATGAGCAGTTCTTC CASSLVGNNEQFF
TRBJ2-3 TRBV4-1 . . TGCGCCAGCAGCCAAGAGGGTTACAGGGAGATAACGCAGTATTTT CASSQEGYREITQYF
TRBJ2-3 TRBV11-3 . . TGTGCCAGCAGCTTAGATCCCTCGACAGATACGCAGTATTTT CASSLDPSTDTQYF
TRBJ1-4 TRBV7-6 . . TGTGCCAGCAGCTTAGGGGCCGGTGCAACTAATGAAAAACTGTTTTTT CASSLGAGATNEKLFF
TRBJ2-7 TRBV28 once TRBD2 TGTGCCAGCAGTCCTTTTGGCCAGACTAGCGACGAGCAGTACTTC CASSPFGQTSDEQYF
TRBJ1-6 TRBV30 . TRBD1 TGTGCCTGGAGTGGGGGGACAGGGGGTAATTCACCCCTCCACTTT CAWSGGTGGNSPLHF
TRBJ1-3 TRBV4-1 . . TGCGCCAGCGGACAGCCCTCTGGAAACACCATATATTTT CASGQPSGNTIYF
TRBJ1-5 TRBV2 few . TGTGCCAGCAGTGATCCTGGGGCGCCCCAGCATTTT CASSDPGAPQHF
TRBJ2-7 TRBV5-4 . TRBD2 TGTGCCAGCAGCCGTAGCGGGACCAACTCCTACGAGCAGTACTTC CASSRSGTNSYEQYF
TRBJ2-5 TRBV15 . TRBD2 TGTGCCACCAGCAGAGATGGGGGGGAGGGAGAGACCCAGTACTTC CATSRDGGEGETQYF
TRBJ2-7 TRBV29-1 . TRBD1 TGCAGCGCCAGTCGCTACCGGGACAGGGGGAACGAGCAGTACTTC CSASRYRDRGNEQYF
TRBJ1-2 TRBV2 many TRBD1 TGTGCCAGCGAAGGGGGCCCCTATGGCTACACCTTC CASEGGPYGYTF
TRBJ2-1 TRBV6-4 . . TGTGCCAGCAGCTTTGGGAGCTCCTACAATGAGCAGTTCTTC CASSFGSSYNEQFF
TRBJ1-2 TRBV19 . . TGTGCCAGTAGTATAGATCTTGAGGAGGGAACCACATATGGCTACACCTTC CASSIDLEEGTTYGYTF
TRBJ2-3 TRBV7-2 . . TGTGCCAGCAGCTTAGCCGAGGACAGAGCGCAGTATTTT CASSLAEDRAQYF
TRBJ2-5 TRBV5-1 . TRBD2 TGCGCCAGCAGCTTGCGGGGGGGGGAGACCCAGTACTTC CASSLRGGETQYF
TRBJ1-2 TRBV5-1 . TRBD1 TGCGCCAGCAGCTTGGACAGGGGTTGGGGCTACACCTTC CASSLDRGWGYTF
TRBJ1-2 TRBV12-5 . . TGTGCTAGTGGTTTGGTACCAGCAGGGGAGTTCTATGGCTACACCTTC CASGLVPAGEFYGYTF
TRBJ2-3 TRBV5-4 . . TGTGCCAGCAGCGGCAGGGGAGATCTCCCAGATACGCAGTATTTT CASSGRGDLPDTQYF
TRBJ2-7 TRBV25-1 . . TGTGCCAGCAGTGGAACAGAACACAACTACGAGCAGTACTTC CASSGTEHNYEQYF
TRBJ2-3 TRBV21-1 . . TGTGCCAGCAGCAAACGGGACAGATCTAGCACAGATACGCAGTATTTT CASSKRDRSSTDTQYF
TRBJ2-3 TRBV27 . TRBD2 TGTGCCAGCAGTCCCGGGGGTAGCGGGAGATTGGATACGCAGTATTTT CASSPGGSGRLDTQYF
TRBJ2-7 TRBV5-6 . . TGTGCCAGCAGCTTGGAGGGAGGTACCTACGAGCAGTACTTC CASSLEGGTYEQYF
TRBJ2-5 TRBV28 . . TGTGCCAGCAGTTTAGGGCCCGCGGGCACCCAGTACTTC CASSLGPAGTQYF
TRBJ2-1 TRBV2 . TRBD2 TGTGCCAGCAGTTTAGCGGGAGGGAGAAATGAGCAGTTCTTC CASSLAGGRNEQFF
TRBJ2-3 TRBV29-1 . . TGCAGCGCTACGAGGGCGGCTAGCACAGATACGCAGTATTTT CSATRAASTDTQYF
TRBJ2-5 TRBV28 . TRBD1 TGTGCCAGCAGTTTGGGAGGGACAGGGAGGGAGACCCAGTACTTC CASSLGGTGRETQYF
TRBJ2-2 TRBV4-1 . . TGCGCCAGCAGCCAAGCGAGTTCGAACACCGGGGAGCTGTTTTTT CASSQASSNTGELFF